The 27 T cell receptor beta chains given below trace back to one sample, sequenced in a study of OX40 agonist ivuxolimab in advanced cancers. The method was immunoSEQ multiplex PCR; TCRdb's version includes in-frame clones alone and lacks a portion of them. The sample records around 63,000 clones, roughly 90% being singletons. The sequences come from CD4+ or CD8+ T cells sorted from blood, collected in a trial of the OX40 agonist ivuxolimab. Every receptor here comes from an adult with an advanced solid tumor such as melanoma, head and neck, liver or kidney cancer.

The chain combines TRBV7-9 with TRBJ1-3; D unresolved. The CDR3 is made up of 12 amino acids. Germline V gene sequence: CDR1 SEHNR, CDR2 FQNEAQ (reference sequence). V was pared by 3 bases and J by 4 bases, with 4 bases between. The chain's CDR3 is CASSLWGNTIYF. The CDR3 DNA is TGTGCCAGCAGCTTGTGGGGAAACACCATATATTTT. Filled out from reference TRBV7-9 and TRBJ1-3, the complete variable domain reads DTGVSQNPRHKITKRGQNVTFRCDPISEHNRLYWYRQTLGQGPEFLTYFQNEAQLEKSRLLSDRFSAERPKGSFSTLEIQRTEQGDSAMYLCASSLWGNTIYFGEGSWLTVV.

The chain is built from TRBV30 and TRBJ1-1, with D possibly TRBD1 on 5 matching bases. The CDR3 consists of 14 residues. The V gene's germline CDR1 is GTSNPN and CDR2 SVGIG (reference sequence). Trimming shortened V by 0 bases and J by 6 bases, and 14 bases separated the two germline ends. CDR3 sequence: CAWSVWEEGPEAFF. CDR3 bases: TGTGCCTGGAGTGTCTGGGAAGAGGGGCCTGAAGCTTTCTTT. Combining the CDR3 with reference TRBV30 and TRBJ1-1 gives the whole variable domain SQTIHQWPATLVQPVGSPLSLECTVEGTSNPNLYWYRQAAGRGLQLLFYSVGIGQISSEVPQNLSASRPQDRQFILSSKKLLLSDSGFYLCAWSVWEEGPEAFFGQGTRLTVV.

The J gene is TRBJ2-2, the V gene TRBV29-1, with D perhaps TRBD1 or TRBD2 (5 bases each). Germline CDR1 and CDR2: SQVTM and ANQGSEA. V lost 5 bases to trimming and J lost 0 bases, with 13 bases between them. CDR3 size: 15 residues. The CDR3 nucleotides read TGCAGCGTTACCGGGACCGCCGCGAACACCGGGGAGCTGTTTTTT. Amino acids: CSVTGTAANTGELFF.

V and J are TRBV5-1 and TRBJ1-2; 8 bases are a match to TRBD1. The CDR3 is 16 amino acids. J gave up 4 bases and V 4 bases, and 12 bases lay outside the gene matches. Germline V CDR1 and CDR2: SGHRS, YFSETQ. The CDR3 nucleotides are TGCGCCAGCAGCAAAAATGGACAGGGAGATGGCTATGGCTACACCTTC. Translating gives CASSKNGQGDGYGYTF.

This clone was seen a handful of times. This chain links TRBV10-1 with TRBJ1-2; D is unclear. The CDR3 covers 13 residues. The germline V and J ends were trimmed by 0 bases and 8 bases, with 10 bases remaining between them. Germline V gene data show CDR1 as WNHNN and CDR2 as SYGVQD (reference sequence). The CDR3 sequence is CASSESPGGGYTF. The DNA for the CDR3 is TGCGCCAGCAGTGAGTCTCCCGGAGGGGGCTACACCTTC.

The chain links TRBV5-5 to TRBJ1-1; 7 bases agree with TRBD1. V trimming: 0 bases; J trimming: 3 bases; junction bases outside the gene matches: 5. Germline V lookup: CDR1 SGHKS, CDR2 YYEKEE (reference sequence). The CDR3 runs to 15 residues. In DNA, the CDR3 is TGTGCCAGCAGCTTGGGTACAGGGGTGGACACTGAAGCTTTCTTT. It specifies CASSLGTGVDTEAFF.

The chain joins TRBV6-5 to TRBJ1-2; D is unclear. CDR3 length: 15 residues. The V end was cut by 2 bases, the J end by 6 bases, with 16 bases between. Germline assignment: CDR1 MNHEY and CDR2 SVGAGI. CDR3 DNA sequence: TGTGCCAGCAGTTACACCCTGGACCGACCGAATGGCTACACCTTC. Translated, it gives CASSYTLDRPNGYTF.

The chain is built from TRBV7-8 and TRBJ2-3, with a weak D call TRBD1 (6 bases). V was shortened by 5 bases and J by 6 bases, with 21 bases between the two germline ends. CDR3 length: 16 amino acids. The germline V gene encodes CDR1 SGHVS and CDR2 FQNEAQ. In DNA, the CDR3 is TGTGCCAGCAGCCCCACTCTCACAGGGACGCGCGATACGCAGTATTTT. This sequence encodes CASSPTLTGTRDTQYF.

V gene TRBV5-1 combines with J gene TRBJ2-1, with TRBD2 matching over 7 bases. The CDR3 totals 15 residues. Germline V gene data show CDR1 as SGHRS and CDR2 as YFSETQ. With V trimmed by 4 bases and J by 0 bases, 4 bases remained unmatched. The CDR3 region is CASSTGGSSYNEQFF. The CDR3 coding sequence is TGCGCCAGCAGCACCGGGGGGAGCTCCTACAATGAGCAGTTCTTC.

The chain combines TRBV7-2 with TRBJ2-2; D is unresolved. CDR1 and CDR2 (germline): SGHTA, FQGNSA. The V gene lost 5 bases and the J gene lost 7 bases, with 8 bases spanning the gap. The CDR3 has 12 amino acids. The CDR3 here is CASSPTFGELFF. For the CDR3, the DNA is TGTGCCAGCAGCCCAACATTCGGGGAGCTGTTTTTT. The full variable domain, in which reference TRBV7-2 and TRBJ2-2 provide the parts outside the CDR3, is GAGVSQSPSNKVTEKGKDVELRCDPISGHTALYWYRQSLGQGLEFLIYFQGNSAPDKSGLPSDRFSAERTGGSVSTLTIQRTQQEDSAVYLCASSPTFGELFFGEGSRLTVL.

V gene TRBV6-9 combines with J gene TRBJ1-2, with D hard to call. V lost 3 bases and J lost 6, with 17 bases in between. The CDR3 runs to 15 residues. The germline V gene has CDR1 MNHGY and CDR2 SVAAGI. This CDR3 is CASSYSKWQKNGYTF. CDR3 sequence (DNA): TGTGCCAGCAGTTACTCGAAGTGGCAGAAAAATGGCTACACCTTC.

The chain uses TRBV7-9 and TRBJ2-1, with a possible D match to TRBD1 (5 bases). The V gene's germline CDR1 is SEHNR and CDR2 FQNEAQ (reference sequence). CDR3 size: 14 residues. Trimming left V 2 bases short and J 5 bases short, with 10 bases between. The CDR3 DNA reads TGTGCCAGCAGCTTAAAGGACAAAGACAATGAGCAGTTCTTC. Amino acids: CASSLKDKDNEQFF.

V gene TRBV6-5 combines with J gene TRBJ1-2; a possible D gene is TRBD1 (5 bases). The CDR3 sequence is 13 residues long. The germline V and J ends were trimmed by 2 bases and 6 bases, with 10 bases remaining between them. The germline gives CDR1 MNHEY, CDR2 SVGAGI. The CDR3 loop reads CASSYAGKDGYTF. In nucleotides, the CDR3 is TGTGCCAGCAGTTACGCAGGGAAGGATGGCTACACCTTC.

CDR3 nucleotides: TGTGCCAGCAGTGAAGGCGTCACTATCAGTGAAAAACTGTTTTTT. Protein sequence: CASSEGVTISEKLFF. V and J are TRBV2 and TRBJ1-4; D not resolved. CDR1 SNHLY and CDR2 FYNNEI come from the germline V gene. The CDR3 is 15 residues long. Trimming stripped 1 base from V and 7 bases from J, with 13 bases between.

The gene calls are TRBV4-1 and TRBJ2-3; D might be TRBD1 or TRBD2, each matching 7 bases. The CDR3 sequence is 15 residues long. In germline, CDR1 is MGHRA, CDR2 YSYEKL. Trimming left V 1 base short and J 7 bases short, with 15 bases between. The CDR3 loop reads CASSQGTRGGNTQYF. The DNA of the CDR3 is TGCGCCAGCAGCCAAGGGACCAGGGGGGGAAATACGCAGTATTTT.

The genes are TRBV11-2 and TRBJ1-6; D not resolved. V was pared by 3 bases and J by 9 bases, with 9 bases between. CDR3 size: 13 residues. Looked up from germline, CDR1 is SGHAT and CDR2 is FQNNGV. Written as DNA, the CDR3 is TGTGCCAGCAGCTTTCTGGGTGTTTCACCCCTCCACTTT. This gives the protein CASSFLGVSPLHF.

This chain's CDR3 is CASSPPGGNTGELFF. The CDR3 nucleotides read TGCGCCAGCAGCCCTCCGGGGGGGAACACCGGGGAGCTGTTTTTT. The gene calls are TRBV4-1 and TRBJ2-2, with 7 nucleotides matching TRBD2. Trimming at V came to 4 bases and at J to 1 base, leaving 3 bases not matched to a gene. The CDR3 spans 15 residues. The germline CDR1 and CDR2 sequences are MGHRA and YSYEKL.

The chain carries TRBV27 and TRBJ1-2; TRBD1 is a possible D gene (5 bases). Looked up from germline, CDR1 is MNHEY and CDR2 is SMNVEV (reference sequence). The CDR3 consists of 13 residues. The V and J ends lost 2 bases and 4 bases respectively, with 8 bases between them. For the CDR3, the DNA is TGTGCCAGCAGTTTAAACGGGGGCTATGGCTACACCTTC. As protein: CASSLNGGYGYTF.

V usage is TRBV10-3 and J usage is TRBJ1-1; no definite D call. The CDR3 extends over 11 amino acids. The V and J ends lost 7 bases and 3 bases respectively, with 6 bases between them. CDR1 is ENHRY and CDR2 is SYGVKD in the germline V gene. Here the CDR3 reads CAIKKDTEAFF. The DNA for the CDR3 is TGTGCCATCAAAAAGGACACTGAAGCTTTCTTT.

This clone was found once. This chain connects TRBV27 to TRBJ2-7; D not certain. The V gene lost 1 base and the J gene lost 3 bases, with 7 bases spanning the gap. Germline CDR1 is MNHEY and CDR2 is SMNVEV (reference sequence). The CDR3 loop spans 13 amino acids. The CDR3 bases are TGTGCCAGCAGTTTATTTCCCGGCTACGAGCAGTACTTC. It encodes CASSLFPGYEQYF.

The chain has TRBV2 and TRBJ2-1, with TRBD2 identical over 7 bases. V was clipped by 4 bases and J by 3 bases; unmatched bases: 9. The CDR3 spans 16 residues. Germline V gene lookup returns CDR1 SNHLY and CDR2 FYNNEI. The CDR3 DNA follows: TGTGCCAGCAGTGTAGATAGCGGGTCGTTCTACAATGAGCAGTTCTTC. Protein sequence: CASSVDSGSFYNEQFF. Full variable domain (remainder filled in from reference TRBV2 and TRBJ2-1): EPEVTQTPSHQVTQMGQEVILRCVPISNHLYFYWYRQILGQKVEFLVSFYNNEISEKSEIFDDQFSVERPDGSNFTLKIRSTKLEDSAMYFCASSVDSGSFYNEQFFGPGTRLTVL.

The chain is built from TRBV29-1 and TRBJ1-1; 10 positions match TRBD1. This CDR3 region has 16 residues. Germline CDR1 and CDR2: SQVTM and ANQGSEA. The V and J ends lost 5 bases and 3 bases, in that order; junction bases with no gene match: 12. CDR3 sequence (DNA): TGCAGCGTTCGAAAGAGAACCGGGACAGGGGACACTGAAGCTTTCTTT. It specifies CSVRKRTGTGDTEAFF.

J is TRBJ2-7 and V is TRBV29-1, with 8 nucleotides matching TRBD1. The CDR3 spans 13 residues. CDR1 is SQVTM, CDR2 ANQGSEA, per germline. Trimming took 6 bases from V and 2 from J; bases not matched to a gene: 6. The DNA of the CDR3 is TGCAGCGTAAAACAGGGGGTTCCCTACGAGCAGTACTTC. It translates to CSVKQGVPYEQYF.

The genes are TRBV5-6 and TRBJ2-7, with D hard to call. Trimming left V 3 bases short and J 0 bases short, with 7 bases between. In germline, CDR1 is SGHDT, CDR2 YYEEEE. The CDR3 covers 13 residues. The CDR3 DNA follows: TGTGCCAGCAGCTCCGCCAGCTCCTACGAGCAGTACTTC. This sequence encodes CASSSASSYEQYF.

The chain employs TRBV6-6 and TRBJ1-2; 8 bases are shared with TRBD1. The length of the CDR3 is 14 residues. V lost 6 bases, J lost 7 bases, and 10 bases stayed unmatched. Germline loops: CDR1 MNHNY, CDR2 SVGAGI (reference sequence). DNA of the CDR3: TGTGCCAGCAGCGTCCTTCGACAGGGGACTGGCTACACCTTC. As protein: CASSVLRQGTGYTF.

Turning to this clone: One end of the junction varies from germline; a read error may be responsible. The chain combines TRBV10-1 with TRBJ2-1, with 9 positions matching TRBD2. Germline V gene data show CDR1 as WNHNN and CDR2 as SYGVQD (reference sequence). The CDR3 consists of 13 residues. CDR3: CASSRTVGTSLIF. DNA for the CDR3: TGCGCCAGCAGTAGGACCGTCGGGACTAGCCTGATCTTC.

The V gene is TRBV6-1, the J gene TRBJ1-1; D gene unclear. In germline, CDR1 is MNHNS, CDR2 SASEGT. The germline V and J ends were trimmed by 7 bases and 0 bases, with 9 bases remaining between them. The CDR3 totals 13 residues. CDR3 region: CASKGPLNTEAFF. The CDR3 bases are TGTGCCAGCAAAGGACCCCTGAACACTGAAGCTTTCTTT.